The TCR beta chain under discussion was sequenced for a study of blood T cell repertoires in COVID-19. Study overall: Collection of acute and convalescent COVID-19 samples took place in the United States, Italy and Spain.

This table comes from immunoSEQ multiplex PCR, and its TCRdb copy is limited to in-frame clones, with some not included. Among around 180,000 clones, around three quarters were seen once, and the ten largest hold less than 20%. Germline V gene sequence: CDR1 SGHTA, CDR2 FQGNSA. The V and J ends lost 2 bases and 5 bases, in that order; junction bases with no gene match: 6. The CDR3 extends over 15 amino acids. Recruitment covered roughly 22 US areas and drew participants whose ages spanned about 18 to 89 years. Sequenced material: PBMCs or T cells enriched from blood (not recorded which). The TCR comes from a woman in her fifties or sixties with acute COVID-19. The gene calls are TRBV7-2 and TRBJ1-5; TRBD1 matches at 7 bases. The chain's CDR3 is CASSLRPGGYQPQHF. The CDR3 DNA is TGTGCCAGCAGCTTACGTCCAGGGGGTTATCAGCCCCAGCATTTT.